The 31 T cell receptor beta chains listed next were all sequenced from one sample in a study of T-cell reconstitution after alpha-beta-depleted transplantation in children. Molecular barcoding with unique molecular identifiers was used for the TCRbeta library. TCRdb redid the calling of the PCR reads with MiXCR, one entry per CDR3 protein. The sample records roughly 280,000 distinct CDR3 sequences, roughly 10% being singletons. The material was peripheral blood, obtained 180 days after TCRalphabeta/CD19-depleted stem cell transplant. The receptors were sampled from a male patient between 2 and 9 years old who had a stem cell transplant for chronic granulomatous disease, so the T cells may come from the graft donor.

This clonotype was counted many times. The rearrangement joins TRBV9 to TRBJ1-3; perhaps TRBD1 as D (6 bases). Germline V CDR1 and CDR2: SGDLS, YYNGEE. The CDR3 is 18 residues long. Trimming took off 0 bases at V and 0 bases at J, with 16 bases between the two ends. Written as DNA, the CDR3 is TGTGCCAGCAGCGTAGACAGGGCCGTGTTGGGCTCTGGAAACACCATATATTTT. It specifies CASSVDRAVLGSGNTIYF.

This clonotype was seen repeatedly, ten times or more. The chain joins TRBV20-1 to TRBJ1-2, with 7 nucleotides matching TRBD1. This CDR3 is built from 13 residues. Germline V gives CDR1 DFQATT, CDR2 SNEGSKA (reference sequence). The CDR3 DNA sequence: TGCAGGGGGACAGTTTCTCCGTCCTATGGCTACACCTTC. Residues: CRGTVSPSYGYTF.

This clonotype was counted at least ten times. CDR3 region: CASSFYRDSEQYF. The DNA of the CDR3 is TGTGCCAGCAGTTTCTACCGGGACTCGGAGCAGTACTTC. The chain recombines TRBV12-3 or TRBV12-4 with TRBJ2-7; possibly TRBD2 for D (6 bases). V was shortened by 3 bases and J by 7 bases, with 13 bases between the two germline ends. The CDR3 contains 13 residues.

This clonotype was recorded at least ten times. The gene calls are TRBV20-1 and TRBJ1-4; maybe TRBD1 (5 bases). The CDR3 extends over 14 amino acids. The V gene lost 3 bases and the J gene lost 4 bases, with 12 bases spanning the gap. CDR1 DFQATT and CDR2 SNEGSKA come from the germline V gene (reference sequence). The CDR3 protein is CSASSGISNEKLFF. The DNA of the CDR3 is TGCAGTGCTAGTTCAGGGATAAGTAATGAAAAACTGTTTTTT.

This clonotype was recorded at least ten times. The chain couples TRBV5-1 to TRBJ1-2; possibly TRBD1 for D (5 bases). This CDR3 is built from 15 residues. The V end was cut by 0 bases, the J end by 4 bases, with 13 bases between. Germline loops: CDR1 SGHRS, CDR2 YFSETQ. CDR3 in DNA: TGCGCCAGCAGCTTGGCGCAGGGCGTCGGCTATGGCTACACCTTC. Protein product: CASSLAQGVGYGYTF.

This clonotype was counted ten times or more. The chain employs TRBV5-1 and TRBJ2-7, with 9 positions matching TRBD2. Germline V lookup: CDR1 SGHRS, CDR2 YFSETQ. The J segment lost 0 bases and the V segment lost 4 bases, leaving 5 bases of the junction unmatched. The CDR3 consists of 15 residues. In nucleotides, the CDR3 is TGCGCCAGCAGCAGAAGCGGGGGGTCCTCCTACGAGCAGTACTTC. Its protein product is CASSRSGGSSYEQYF.

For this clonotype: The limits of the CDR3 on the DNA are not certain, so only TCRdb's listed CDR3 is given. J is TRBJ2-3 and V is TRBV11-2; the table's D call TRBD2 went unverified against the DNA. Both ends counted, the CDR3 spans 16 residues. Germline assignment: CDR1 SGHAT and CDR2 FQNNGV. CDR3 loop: CASSVLVGAGTDTRYF.

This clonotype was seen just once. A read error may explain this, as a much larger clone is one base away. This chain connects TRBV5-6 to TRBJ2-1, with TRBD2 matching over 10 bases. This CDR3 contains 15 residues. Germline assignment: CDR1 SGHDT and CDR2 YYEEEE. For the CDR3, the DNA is TGTGCCAGCAGCTTCGGCCTAGCGGGGGTTTATGAGCTGTTCTTC. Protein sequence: CASSFGLAGVYELFF.

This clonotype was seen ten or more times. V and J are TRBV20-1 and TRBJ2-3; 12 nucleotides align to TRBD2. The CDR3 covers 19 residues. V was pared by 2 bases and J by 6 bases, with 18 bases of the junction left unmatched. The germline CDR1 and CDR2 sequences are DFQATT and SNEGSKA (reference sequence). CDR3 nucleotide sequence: TGCAGTGCTAGAACCCCAATTCTAGCGGGAGGGCCACTCTCGGATACGCAGTATTTT. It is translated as CSARTPILAGGPLSDTQYF.

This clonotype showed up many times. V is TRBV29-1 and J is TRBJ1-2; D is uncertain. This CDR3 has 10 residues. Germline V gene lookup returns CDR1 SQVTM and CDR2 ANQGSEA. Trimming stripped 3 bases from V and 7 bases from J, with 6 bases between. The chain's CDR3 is CSVEFGGYTF. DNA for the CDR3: TGCAGCGTTGAGTTCGGTGGCTACACCTTC.

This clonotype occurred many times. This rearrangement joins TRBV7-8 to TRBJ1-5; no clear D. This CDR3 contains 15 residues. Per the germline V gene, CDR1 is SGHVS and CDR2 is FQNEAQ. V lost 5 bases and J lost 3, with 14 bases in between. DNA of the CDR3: TGTGCCAGCAGCCCCGGGGTGGGGTACAATCAGCCCCAGCATTTT. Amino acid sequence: CASSPGVGYNQPQHF.

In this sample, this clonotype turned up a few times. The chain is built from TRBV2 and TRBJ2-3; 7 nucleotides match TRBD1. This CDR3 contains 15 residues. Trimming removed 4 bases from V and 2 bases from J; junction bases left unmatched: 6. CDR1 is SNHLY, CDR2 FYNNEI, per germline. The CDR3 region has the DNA TGTGCCAGCAGTGCGCAACAGGGGATCACAGATACGCAGTATTTT. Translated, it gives CASSAQQGITDTQYF.

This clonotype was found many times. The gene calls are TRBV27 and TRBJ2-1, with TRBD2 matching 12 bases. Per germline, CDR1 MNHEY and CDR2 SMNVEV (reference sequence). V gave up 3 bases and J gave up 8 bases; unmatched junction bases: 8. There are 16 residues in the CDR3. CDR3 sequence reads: CASSFLAGGPAYEQFF. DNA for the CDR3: TGTGCCAGCAGTTTCCTAGCGGGAGGGCCTGCTTATGAGCAGTTCTTC.

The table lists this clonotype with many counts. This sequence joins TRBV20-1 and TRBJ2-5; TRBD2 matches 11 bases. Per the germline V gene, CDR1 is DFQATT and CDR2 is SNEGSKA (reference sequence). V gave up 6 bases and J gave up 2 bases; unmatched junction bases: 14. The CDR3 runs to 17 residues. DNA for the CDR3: TGCAGTGCCCCCGGGACTAGCGGATCACTCCAACAAGAGACCCAGTACTTC. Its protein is CSAPGTSGSLQQETQYF.

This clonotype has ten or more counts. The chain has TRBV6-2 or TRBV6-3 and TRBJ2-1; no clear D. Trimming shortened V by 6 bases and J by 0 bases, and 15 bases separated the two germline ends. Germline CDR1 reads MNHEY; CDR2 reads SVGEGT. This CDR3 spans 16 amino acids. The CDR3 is CASREIGGSSYNEQFF. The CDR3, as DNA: TGTGCCAGCAGGGAAATTGGCGGAAGCTCCTACAATGAGCAGTTCTTC.

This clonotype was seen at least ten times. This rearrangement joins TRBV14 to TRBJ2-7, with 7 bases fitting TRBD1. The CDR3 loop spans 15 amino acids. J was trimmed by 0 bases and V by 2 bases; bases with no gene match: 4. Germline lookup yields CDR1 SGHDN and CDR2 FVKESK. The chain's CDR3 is CASSQQDRSSYEQYF. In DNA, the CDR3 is TGTGCCAGCAGCCAACAGGACAGGTCCTCCTACGAGCAGTACTTC. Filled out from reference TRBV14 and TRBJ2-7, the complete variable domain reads EAGVTQFPSHSVIEKGQTVTLRCDPISGHDNLYWYRRVMGKEIKFLLHFVKESKQDESGMPNNRFLAERTGGTYSTLKVQPAELEDSGVYFCASSQQDRSSYEQYFGPGTRLTVT.

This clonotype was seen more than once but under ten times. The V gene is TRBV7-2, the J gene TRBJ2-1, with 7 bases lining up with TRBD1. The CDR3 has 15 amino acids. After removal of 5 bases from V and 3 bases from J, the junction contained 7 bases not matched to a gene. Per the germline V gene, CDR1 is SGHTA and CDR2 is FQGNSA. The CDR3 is CASSTEGQVYNEQFF. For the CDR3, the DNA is TGTGCCAGCAGCACCGAAGGACAGGTCTACAATGAGCAGTTCTTC. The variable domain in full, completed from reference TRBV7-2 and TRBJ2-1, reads GAGVSQSPSNKVTEKGKDVELRCDPISGHTALYWYRQSLGQGLEFLIYFQGNSAPDKSGLPSDRFSAERTGGSVSTLTIQRTQQEDSAVYLCASSTEGQVYNEQFFGPGTRLTVL.

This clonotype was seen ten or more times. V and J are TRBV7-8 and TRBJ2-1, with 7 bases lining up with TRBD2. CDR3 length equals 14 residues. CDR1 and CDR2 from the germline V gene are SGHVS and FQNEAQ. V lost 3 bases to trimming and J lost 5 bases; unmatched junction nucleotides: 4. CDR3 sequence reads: CASSFTSANNEQFF. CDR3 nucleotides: TGTGCCAGCAGCTTTACTAGCGCCAACAATGAGCAGTTCTTC.

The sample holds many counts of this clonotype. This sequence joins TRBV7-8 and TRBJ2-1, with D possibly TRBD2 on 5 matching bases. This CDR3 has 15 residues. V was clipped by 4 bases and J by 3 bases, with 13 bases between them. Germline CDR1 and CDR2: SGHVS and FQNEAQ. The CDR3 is CASSYPGLLYNEQFF. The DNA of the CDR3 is TGTGCCAGCAGCTACCCTGGACTTCTCTACAATGAGCAGTTCTTC.

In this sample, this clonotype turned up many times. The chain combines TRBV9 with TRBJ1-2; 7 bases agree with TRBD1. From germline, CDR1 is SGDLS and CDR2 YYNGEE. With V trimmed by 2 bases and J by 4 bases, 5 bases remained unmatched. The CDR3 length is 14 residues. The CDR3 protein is CASSVSGTAYGYTF. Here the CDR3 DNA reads TGTGCCAGCAGCGTCTCCGGGACAGCCTATGGCTACACCTTC. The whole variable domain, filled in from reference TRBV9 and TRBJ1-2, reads DSGVTQTPKHLITATGQRVTLRCSPRSGDLSVYWYQQSLDQGLQFLIQYYNGEERAKGNILERFSAQQFPDLHSELNLSSLELGDSALYFCASSVSGTAYGYTFGSGTRLTVV.

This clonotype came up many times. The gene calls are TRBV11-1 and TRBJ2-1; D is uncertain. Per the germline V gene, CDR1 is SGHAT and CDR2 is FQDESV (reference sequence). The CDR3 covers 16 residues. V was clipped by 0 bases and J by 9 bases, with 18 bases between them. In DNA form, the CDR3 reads TGTGCCAGCAGCTTAGCGGGTCTAGTATTTGGTCGTGAGCAGTTCTTC. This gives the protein CASSLAGLVFGREQFF.

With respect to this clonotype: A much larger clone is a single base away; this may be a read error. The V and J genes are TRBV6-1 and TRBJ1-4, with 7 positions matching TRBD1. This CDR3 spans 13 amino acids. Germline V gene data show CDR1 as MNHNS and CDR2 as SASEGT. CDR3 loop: CVSRGQGDEKLFF. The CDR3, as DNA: TGTGTCAGCAGAGGGCAGGGGGATGAAAAACTGTTTTTT.

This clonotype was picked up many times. This chain's CDR3 is CASSFRVSQANEQFF. In DNA, the CDR3 is TGTGCCAGCAGCTTCCGGGTCTCCCAGGCAAATGAGCAGTTCTTC. V usage is TRBV7-9 and J usage is TRBJ2-1, with unresolved D. Deletions cut 3 bases from V and 7 bases from J, with 16 bases between. The CDR3 has 15 amino acids. Germline assignment: CDR1 SEHNR and CDR2 FQNEAQ (reference sequence).

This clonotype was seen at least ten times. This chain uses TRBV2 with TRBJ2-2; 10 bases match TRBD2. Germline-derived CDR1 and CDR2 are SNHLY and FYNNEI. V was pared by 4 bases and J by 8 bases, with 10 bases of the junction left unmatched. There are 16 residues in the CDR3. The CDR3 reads CASSVRAGGPTGELFF. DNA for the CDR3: TGTGCCAGCAGTGTCCGAGCGGGAGGGCCAACAGGGGAGCTGTTTTTT. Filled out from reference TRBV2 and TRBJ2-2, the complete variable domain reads EPEVTQTPSHQVTQMGQEVILRCVPISNHLYFYWYRQILGQKVEFLVSFYNNEISEKSEIFDDQFSVERPDGSNFTLKIRSTKLEDSAMYFCASSVRAGGPTGELFFGEGSRLTVL.

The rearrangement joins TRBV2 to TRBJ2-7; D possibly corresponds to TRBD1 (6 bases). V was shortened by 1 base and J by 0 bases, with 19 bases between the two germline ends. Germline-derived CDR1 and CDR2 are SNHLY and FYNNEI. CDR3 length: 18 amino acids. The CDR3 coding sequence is TGTGCCAGCAGTGAAGTTGAGACAGGAGATTCATACTCCTACGAGCAGTACTTC. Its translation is CASSEVETGDSYSYEQYF.

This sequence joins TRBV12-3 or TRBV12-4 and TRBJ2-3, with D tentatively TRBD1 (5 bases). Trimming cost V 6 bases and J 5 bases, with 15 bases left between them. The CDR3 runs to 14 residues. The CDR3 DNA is TGTGCCAGCAGCCTACGCGCTAGGGGAGATACGCAGTATTTT. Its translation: CASSLRARGDTQYF.

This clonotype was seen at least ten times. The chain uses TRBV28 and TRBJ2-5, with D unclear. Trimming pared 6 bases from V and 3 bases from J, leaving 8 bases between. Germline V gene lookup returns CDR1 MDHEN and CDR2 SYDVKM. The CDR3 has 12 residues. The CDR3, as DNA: TGTGCCAGCAGGAGTTGGGAAGAGACCCAGTACTTC. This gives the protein CASRSWEETQYF.

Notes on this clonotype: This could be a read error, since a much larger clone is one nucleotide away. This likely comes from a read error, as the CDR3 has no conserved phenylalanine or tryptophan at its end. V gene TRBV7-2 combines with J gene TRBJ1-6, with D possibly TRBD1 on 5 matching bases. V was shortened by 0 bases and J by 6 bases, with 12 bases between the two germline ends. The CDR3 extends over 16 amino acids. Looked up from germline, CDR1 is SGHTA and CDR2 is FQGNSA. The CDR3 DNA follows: TGTGCCAGCAGCTTAGCCCCCAGGGCCGGTAATTCACCCCTCCACATT. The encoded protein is CASSLAPRAGNSPLHI.

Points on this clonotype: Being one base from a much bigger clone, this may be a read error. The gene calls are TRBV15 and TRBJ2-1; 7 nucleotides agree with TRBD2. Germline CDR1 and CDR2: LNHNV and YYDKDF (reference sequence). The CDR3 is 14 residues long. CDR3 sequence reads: CAPSRGEGRNEQFF. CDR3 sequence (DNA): TGTGCCCCCAGCCGAGGGGAGGGCCGTAATGAGCAGTTCTTC.

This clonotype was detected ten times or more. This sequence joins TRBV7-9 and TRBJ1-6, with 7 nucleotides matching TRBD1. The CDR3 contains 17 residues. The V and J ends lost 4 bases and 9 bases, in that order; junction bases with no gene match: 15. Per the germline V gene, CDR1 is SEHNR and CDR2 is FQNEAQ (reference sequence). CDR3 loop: CASSSHDRAGRSSPLHF. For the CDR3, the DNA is TGTGCCAGCAGCTCACACGACAGGGCGGGGAGGAGTTCACCCCTCCACTTT.

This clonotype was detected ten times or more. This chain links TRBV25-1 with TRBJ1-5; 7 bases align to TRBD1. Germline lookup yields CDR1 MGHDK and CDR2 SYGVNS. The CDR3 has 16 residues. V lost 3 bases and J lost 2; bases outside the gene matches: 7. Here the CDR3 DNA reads TGTGCCAGCAGTGACAAAGACAGGGCCGGCAATCAGCCCCAGCATTTT. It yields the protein CASSDKDRAGNQPQHF.